One T cell receptor (beta chain) is described in this entry. The data stem from a study of blood T cell repertoires in COVID-19. At the level of the study: Sites in the United States, Italy and Spain provided acute and convalescent COVID-19 samples. Sample material is recorded as cDNA or gDNA derived from T cells, B-cell-depleted T cells, or PBMCs.

Original data processing: Researchers report that nucleated cell counts were estimated from reference gene primer amplification. The protocol was immunoSEQ multiplex PCR, while the TCRdb copy is restricted to in-frame clones and leaves out a portion. The V and J calls and the clone size are those of that table, but D and trimming were determined from the DNA. Altogether about 80,000 clones are present, roughly 79% being singletons, with the ten largest covering 15%. The CDR3 length is 13 residues. Deletions cut 0 bases from V and 9 bases from J, with 7 bases between. Germline V gene data show CDR1 as SGDLS and CDR2 as YYNGEE.

The J gene is TRBJ1-6, the V gene TRBV9; the D gene is possibly TRBD1 (5 bases). This clonotype was obtained from a human donor in a cohort sampled during active COVID-19. What was sequenced was peripheral blood. CDR3 in amino acids: CASSVEGLSPLHF. The CDR3 nucleotides read TGTGCCAGCAGCGTAGAGGGACTTTCACCCCTCCACTTT.